Each of the 12 T cell receptor beta chains below was sequenced from the same sample in a study of T cell responses to AZD1222 COVID-19 vaccine. Data came from immunoSEQ multiplex PCR; TCRdb stores just in-frame clones and leaves some out. The table has about 120,000 clones, around nine tenths seen once. The sample in question was peripheral blood, obtained on day 0 of AZD1222 vaccination. The receptors stem from an adult in good health.

The chain has TRBV9 and TRBJ2-3; D tentatively fits TRBD1 or TRBD2 (5 bases each). The CDR3 covers 16 residues. V lost 4 bases to trimming and J lost 1 base, with 16 bases between them. The germline V gene has CDR1 SGDLS and CDR2 YYNGEE. This CDR3 reads CASSPRGGIGTDTQYF. The CDR3 coding sequence is TGTGCCAGCAGCCCCCGGGGCGGTATTGGCACAGATACGCAGTATTTT.

This clone is a singleton in its sample. CDR3: CASNPGQGFPDTQYF. Here the CDR3 DNA reads TGTGCCAGTAACCCGGGACAGGGGTTTCCAGATACGCAGTATTTT. The V gene is TRBV19, the J gene TRBJ2-3; 10 bases line up with TRBD1. Trimming at V came to 7 bases and at J to 4 bases, leaving 8 bases not matched to a gene. CDR3 length: 15 residues. Germline lookup yields CDR1 LNHDA and CDR2 SQIVND (reference sequence). The full variable domain, its missing parts supplied by reference TRBV19 and TRBJ2-3, is DGGITQSPKYLFRKEGQNVTLSCEQNLNHDAMYWYRQDPGQGLRLIYYSQIVNDFQKGDIAEGYSVSREKKESFPLTVTSAQKNPTAFYLCASNPGQGFPDTQYFGPGTRLTVL.

V gene TRBV18 combines with J gene TRBJ1-1; D gene ambiguous. CDR1 and CDR2 from the germline V gene are KGHSH and LQKENI. With 1 base removed from V and 4 bases from J, the gap between germline ends came to 13 bases. This CDR3 region has 15 residues. The DNA of the CDR3 is TGTGCCAGCTCACCACGGACCGGGGAAAGCACTGAAGCTTTCTTT. It is translated as CASSPRTGESTEAFF.

This chain uses TRBV2 with TRBJ1-2; weak D call: TRBD1 (6 bases). Germline CDR1 SNHLY, CDR2 FYNNEI. This CDR3 contains 13 residues. The V end was cut by 6 bases, the J end by 2 bases, with 10 bases between. The CDR3 sequence is CASRSTGNYGYTF. The CDR3 region has the DNA TGTGCCAGCAGGTCAACAGGGAACTATGGCTACACCTTC.

The chain combines TRBV29-1 with TRBJ2-6, with D perhaps matching TRBD2 (6 bases). The CDR3 is 16 residues long. V shed 6 bases and J shed 0 bases, with 15 bases lying between them. Germline loops: CDR1 SQVTM, CDR2 ANQGSEA. This chain's CDR3 is CSVDWGVGSGANVLTF. CDR3 bases: TGCAGCGTAGACTGGGGGGTTGGCTCTGGGGCCAACGTCCTGACTTTC.

The chain links TRBV27 to TRBJ1-6; tentative D call: TRBD1 (6 bases). The CDR3 is 17 residues long. Deletions cut 6 bases from V and 7 bases from J, with 22 bases between. CDR1 and CDR2 from the germline V gene are MNHEY and SMNVEV (reference sequence). The CDR3 DNA follows: TGTGCCAGCAGCCCCCGGGGGGGGCCGGGGGGGAATTCACCCCTCCACTTT. It specifies CASSPRGGPGGNSPLHF.

V usage is TRBV30 and J usage is TRBJ1-4, with a tentative D call TRBD1 (6 bases). V gave up 5 bases and J gave up 5 bases, with 12 bases separating them. Germline V gene data show CDR1 as GTSNPN and CDR2 as SVGIG (reference sequence). The CDR3 contains 13 residues. The CDR3 here is CAWQGIANEKLFF. In nucleotides, the CDR3 is TGTGCCTGGCAGGGGATCGCAAATGAAAAACTGTTTTTT.

The V gene is TRBV28, the J gene TRBJ1-5, with D maybe TRBD1 (6 bases). V was pared by 6 bases and J by 1 base, with 13 bases between. In germline, CDR1 is MDHEN, CDR2 SYDVKM. The CDR3 is 15 residues long. The CDR3 sequence: CASRTGQPSNQPQHF. Written as DNA, the CDR3 is TGTGCCAGCAGGACAGGACAGCCGAGCAATCAGCCCCAGCATTTT.

This sequence joins TRBV15 and TRBJ2-3; D not certain. Germline CDR1 and CDR2: LNHNV and YYDKDF (reference sequence). This CDR3 has 13 amino acids. Trimming stripped 0 bases from V and 4 bases from J, with 5 bases between. Here the CDR3 DNA reads TGTGCCACCAGCAGAGATAAGGCAGATACGCAGTATTTT. Translated, it gives CATSRDKADTQYF.

This rearrangement joins TRBV2 to TRBJ2-5; 9 nucleotides align to TRBD1. Germline V lookup: CDR1 SNHLY, CDR2 FYNNEI. This CDR3 has 14 amino acids. Unmatched junction bases numbered 6, after V lost 6 bases and J lost 4 bases. CDR3: CASRGTGLGETQYF. As DNA, the CDR3 is TGTGCCAGCAGGGGGACAGGGCTAGGAGAGACCCAGTACTTC.

The chain uses TRBV28 and TRBJ2-7; D ambiguous. Trimming shortened V by 4 bases and J by 3 bases, and 13 bases separated the two germline ends. The CDR3 consists of 14 residues. Germline CDR1 reads MDHEN; CDR2 reads SYDVKM. Written as DNA, the CDR3 is TGTGCCAGCAGTTACCGGACGCTCTACTACGAGCAGTACTTC. Its translation: CASSYRTLYYEQYF.

Concerning this clone: A read error may produce the germline difference seen at one junction end. This chain uses TRBV5-1 with TRBJ1-2, with D unresolved. Germline CDR1 and CDR2: SGHRS and YFSETQ. The CDR3 loop spans 13 amino acids. CDR3 DNA sequence: TGCGCCAGCAGTTTGGGTGTGAACTATGGCTACACCTTC. It translates to CASSLGVNYGYTF. Together with reference TRBV5-1 and TRBJ1-2, the CDR3 gives the full variable domain: KAGVTQTPRYLIKTRGQQVTLSCSPISGHRSVSWYQQTPGQGLQFLFEYFSETQRNKGNFPGRFSGRQFSNSRSEMNVSTLELGDSALYLCASSLGVNYGYTFGSGTRLTVV.